Presented here are 5 T cell receptor beta chains from one specimen sequenced in a study of T cell responses to AZD1222 COVID-19 vaccine. Sequencing used immunoSEQ multiplex PCR; TCRdb keeps in-frame clones, though not all of them. The data hold 97,000 or so clones, with 86% observed a single time. Sequencing used peripheral blood, obtained on day 0 of AZD1222 vaccination. The receptors stem from an adult in good health.

The chain uses TRBV7-2 and TRBJ2-7, with D hard to call. V was clipped by 5 bases and J by 5 bases, with 13 bases between them. Germline CDR1 SGHTA, CDR2 FQGNSA. This CDR3 has 13 amino acids. The CDR3 spells CASSPPKEDEQYF. In nucleotides, the CDR3 is TGTGCCAGCAGCCCACCGAAAGAAGACGAGCAGTACTTC. Full variable domain (missing parts from reference TRBV7-2 and TRBJ2-7): GAGVSQSPSNKVTEKGKDVELRCDPISGHTALYWYRQSLGQGLEFLIYFQGNSAPDKSGLPSDRFSAERTGGSVSTLTIQRTQQEDSAVYLCASSPPKEDEQYFGPGTRLTVT.

The V and J genes are TRBV19 and TRBJ1-2, with unresolved D. Germline CDR1 LNHDA, CDR2 SQIVND (reference sequence). The CDR3 runs 16 residues. The germline V and J ends were trimmed by 9 bases and 6 bases, with 26 bases remaining between them. CDR3 residues: CASSLPRGFSTNGYTF. In DNA, the CDR3 is TGTGCCAGCTCTCTACCAAGAGGTTTTTCGACTAATGGCTACACCTTC.

The chain carries TRBV5-8 and TRBJ2-3, with 7 bases identical to TRBD2. The V and J ends lost 1 base and 2 bases, in that order; junction bases with no gene match: 4. The CDR3 runs to 15 residues. Germline CDR1 and CDR2: SGHTS and YDEGEE. DNA for the CDR3: TGTGCCAGCAGCTTGAGCGGGATCACCACAGATACGCAGTATTTT. It specifies CASSLSGITTDTQYF. The full variable domain, with the rest looked up from reference TRBV5-8 and TRBJ2-3, is EAGVTQSPTHLIKTRGQQATLRCSPISGHTSVYWYQQALGLGLQFLLWYDEGEERNRGNFPPRFSGRQFPNYSSELNVNALELEDSALYLCASSLSGITTDTQYFGPGTRLTVL.

The rearrangement uses TRBV14 and TRBJ2-5; 7 bases match TRBD2. Losses at the gene ends were 2 bases for V and 5 bases for J; bases not matched to a gene: 14. CDR1 and CDR2 from the germline V gene are SGHDN and FVKESK. This CDR3 has 17 residues. The CDR3: CASSQRVRELQRETQYF. CDR3 bases: TGTGCCAGCAGCCAAAGGGTGCGGGAGCTGCAAAGGGAGACCCAGTACTTC.

V is TRBV10-3 and J is TRBJ2-3; maybe TRBD2 (5 bases). The germline V gene encodes CDR1 ENHRY and CDR2 SYGVKD. Between the trimmed V and J ends, which lost 5 bases and 4 bases, there was a span of 25 bases. This CDR3 has 18 residues. CDR3 DNA: TGTGCCATCAGTAGCCCTCTGAGTAGCGTGGGAAGTGCAGATACGCAGTATTTT. This gives the protein CAISSPLSSVGSADTQYF.